The clone carrying this T cell receptor beta chain has at least ten counts. Its antigen is as yet unknown. The data originate from a study of metastatic and nonmetastatic thyroid tumors. Across the study: A comparison of repertoires was made across blood and tumor or nodule tissue from malignant and benign thyroid patients. General study findings and limits: Benign nodules were reported to have significantly lower TCR beta diversity than malignant thyroid tumors, in blood and tumor.

The authors' processing: The distant-metastasis classifier for papillary thyroid cancer was built from CDR3 differences across clinicopathological groups. Using MiXCR, TCRdb re-called clones from the PCR reads. The V and J calls, along with clone size, are taken from TCRdb and not from the paper's own processing. The sample lists nearly 35,000 clones; roughly a sixth were seen once. The CDR3 spans 13 residues. The V and J ends lost 5 bases and 8 bases respectively, with 15 bases between them. Germline assignment: CDR1 LGHDT and CDR2 YNNKEL (reference sequence). Ahead of thyroid surgery, no patient had received treatment of any kind.

This clonotype was obtained from a female donor with papillary thyroid cancer or a benign thyroid nodule (not recorded which). Some clones in this sample may be carry-over from other donors' samples. The sample comprised blood. J is TRBJ1-2 and V is TRBV3-1, with D unresolved. Here the CDR3 reads CASSNLEGWGYTF. The CDR3 DNA sequence: TGTGCCAGCAGCAACCTGGAAGGATGGGGCTACACCTTC.